This TCR beta chain came from a study of blood T cell repertoires in COVID-19. TCRdb keeps only in-frame clones here, not all; method: immunoSEQ multiplex PCR. Counted here are about 670,000 clones, more than 80% occurring once; the ten biggest clones make up more than 0.25%. V trimming: 7 bases; J trimming: 2 bases; junction bases outside the gene matches: 7. The CDR3 is 14 amino acids. Germline V gene data show CDR1 as SQVTM and CDR2 as ANQGSEA. This rearrangement joins TRBV29-1 to TRBJ1-4; 7 positions agree with TRBD1. This TCR came from a woman aged 18-29 years with acute or convalescent COVID-19. Sample: peripheral blood. CDR3 sequence reads: CSGAEGATNEKLFF. The CDR3 coding sequence is TGCAGCGGCGCCGAGGGGGCGACTAATGAAAAACTGTTTTTT. Full variable domain (remainder filled in from reference TRBV29-1 and TRBJ1-4): SAVISQKPSRDICQRGTSLTIQCQVDSQVTMMFWYRQQPGQSLTLIATANQGSEATYESGFVIDKFPISRPNLTFSTLTVSNMSPEDSSIYLCSGAEGATNEKLFFGSGTQLSVL.